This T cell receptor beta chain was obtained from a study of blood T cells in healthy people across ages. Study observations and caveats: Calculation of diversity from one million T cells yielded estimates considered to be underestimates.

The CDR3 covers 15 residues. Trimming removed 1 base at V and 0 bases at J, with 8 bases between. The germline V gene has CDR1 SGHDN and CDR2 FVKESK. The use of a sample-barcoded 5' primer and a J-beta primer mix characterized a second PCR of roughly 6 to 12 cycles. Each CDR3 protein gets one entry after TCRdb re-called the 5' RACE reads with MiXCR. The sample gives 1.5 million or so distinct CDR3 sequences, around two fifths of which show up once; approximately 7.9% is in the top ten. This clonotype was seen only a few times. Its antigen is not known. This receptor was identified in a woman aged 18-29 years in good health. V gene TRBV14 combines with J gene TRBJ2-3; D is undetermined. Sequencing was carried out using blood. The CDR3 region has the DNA TGTGCCAGCAGCCAAGCTCCGGCTAGCACAGATACGCAGTATTTT. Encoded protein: CASSQAPASTDTQYF. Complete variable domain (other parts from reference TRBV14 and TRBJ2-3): EAGVTQFPSHSVIEKGQTVTLRCDPISGHDNLYWYRRVMGKEIKFLLHFVKESKQDESGMPNNRFLAERTGGTYSTLKVQPAELEDSGVYFCASSQAPASTDTQYFGPGTRLTVL.